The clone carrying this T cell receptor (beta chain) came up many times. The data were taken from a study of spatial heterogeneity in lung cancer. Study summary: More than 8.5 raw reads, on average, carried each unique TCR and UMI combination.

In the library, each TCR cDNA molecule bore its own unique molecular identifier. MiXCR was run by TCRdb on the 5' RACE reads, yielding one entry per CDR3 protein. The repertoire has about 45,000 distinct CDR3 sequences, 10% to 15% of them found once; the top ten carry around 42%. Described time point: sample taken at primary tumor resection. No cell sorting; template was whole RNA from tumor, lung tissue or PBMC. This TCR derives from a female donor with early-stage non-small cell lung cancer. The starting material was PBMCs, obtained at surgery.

Here the CDR3 reads CASSEMKGLGQPQHF. For the CDR3, the DNA is TGTGCCAGCAGTGAAATGAAGGGACTCGGTCAGCCCCAGCATTTT. The chain has TRBV2 and TRBJ1-5, with D possibly being TRBD1 (5 bases). Germline CDR1 is SNHLY and CDR2 is FYNNEI. The germline V and J ends were trimmed by 2 bases and 6 bases, with 14 bases remaining between them. The CDR3 covers 15 residues.